The clone carrying this T cell receptor (beta chain) has more than one count but fewer than ten. Its matching antigen is unknown. The sample is drawn from a study of T cell repertoires in cytomegalovirus infection. Unmatched junction bases numbered 15, after V lost 10 bases and J lost 9 bases. Germline V gene lookup returns CDR1 SNHLY and CDR2 FYNNEI. This CDR3 contains 14 residues. TCRdb independently ran MiXCR on the reads; one entry per CDR3 protein. Of 600,000 to 700,000 distinct CDR3 sequences listed, around 32% are singletons. The origin of this receptor is a human donor in good health (CMV status not recorded). Some clones in this sample may be carry-over from other donors' samples. V gene TRBV2 combines with J gene TRBJ2-1, with 7 bases matching TRBD2. Here the sequenced sample was cultured PBMCs, taken from culture after CMV antigen stimulation. CDR3 DNA sequence: TGTGCCACTGGGAACCGGGACTACTTCACTGAGCAGTTCTTC. It is translated as CATGNRDYFTEQFF.